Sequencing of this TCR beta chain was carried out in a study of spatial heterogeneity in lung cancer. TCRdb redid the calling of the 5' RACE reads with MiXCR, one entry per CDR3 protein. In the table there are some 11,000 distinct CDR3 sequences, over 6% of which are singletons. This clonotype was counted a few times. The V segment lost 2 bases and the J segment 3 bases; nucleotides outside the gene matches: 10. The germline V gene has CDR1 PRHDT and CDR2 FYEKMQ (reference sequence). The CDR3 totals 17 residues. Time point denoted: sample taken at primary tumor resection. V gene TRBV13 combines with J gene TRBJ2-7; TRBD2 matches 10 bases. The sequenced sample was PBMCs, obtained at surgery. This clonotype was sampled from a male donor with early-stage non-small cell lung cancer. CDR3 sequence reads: CASSLSRAGGPGYEQYF. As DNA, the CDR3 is TGTGCCAGCAGCTTATCACGAGCGGGGGGGCCAGGCTACGAGCAGTACTTC.